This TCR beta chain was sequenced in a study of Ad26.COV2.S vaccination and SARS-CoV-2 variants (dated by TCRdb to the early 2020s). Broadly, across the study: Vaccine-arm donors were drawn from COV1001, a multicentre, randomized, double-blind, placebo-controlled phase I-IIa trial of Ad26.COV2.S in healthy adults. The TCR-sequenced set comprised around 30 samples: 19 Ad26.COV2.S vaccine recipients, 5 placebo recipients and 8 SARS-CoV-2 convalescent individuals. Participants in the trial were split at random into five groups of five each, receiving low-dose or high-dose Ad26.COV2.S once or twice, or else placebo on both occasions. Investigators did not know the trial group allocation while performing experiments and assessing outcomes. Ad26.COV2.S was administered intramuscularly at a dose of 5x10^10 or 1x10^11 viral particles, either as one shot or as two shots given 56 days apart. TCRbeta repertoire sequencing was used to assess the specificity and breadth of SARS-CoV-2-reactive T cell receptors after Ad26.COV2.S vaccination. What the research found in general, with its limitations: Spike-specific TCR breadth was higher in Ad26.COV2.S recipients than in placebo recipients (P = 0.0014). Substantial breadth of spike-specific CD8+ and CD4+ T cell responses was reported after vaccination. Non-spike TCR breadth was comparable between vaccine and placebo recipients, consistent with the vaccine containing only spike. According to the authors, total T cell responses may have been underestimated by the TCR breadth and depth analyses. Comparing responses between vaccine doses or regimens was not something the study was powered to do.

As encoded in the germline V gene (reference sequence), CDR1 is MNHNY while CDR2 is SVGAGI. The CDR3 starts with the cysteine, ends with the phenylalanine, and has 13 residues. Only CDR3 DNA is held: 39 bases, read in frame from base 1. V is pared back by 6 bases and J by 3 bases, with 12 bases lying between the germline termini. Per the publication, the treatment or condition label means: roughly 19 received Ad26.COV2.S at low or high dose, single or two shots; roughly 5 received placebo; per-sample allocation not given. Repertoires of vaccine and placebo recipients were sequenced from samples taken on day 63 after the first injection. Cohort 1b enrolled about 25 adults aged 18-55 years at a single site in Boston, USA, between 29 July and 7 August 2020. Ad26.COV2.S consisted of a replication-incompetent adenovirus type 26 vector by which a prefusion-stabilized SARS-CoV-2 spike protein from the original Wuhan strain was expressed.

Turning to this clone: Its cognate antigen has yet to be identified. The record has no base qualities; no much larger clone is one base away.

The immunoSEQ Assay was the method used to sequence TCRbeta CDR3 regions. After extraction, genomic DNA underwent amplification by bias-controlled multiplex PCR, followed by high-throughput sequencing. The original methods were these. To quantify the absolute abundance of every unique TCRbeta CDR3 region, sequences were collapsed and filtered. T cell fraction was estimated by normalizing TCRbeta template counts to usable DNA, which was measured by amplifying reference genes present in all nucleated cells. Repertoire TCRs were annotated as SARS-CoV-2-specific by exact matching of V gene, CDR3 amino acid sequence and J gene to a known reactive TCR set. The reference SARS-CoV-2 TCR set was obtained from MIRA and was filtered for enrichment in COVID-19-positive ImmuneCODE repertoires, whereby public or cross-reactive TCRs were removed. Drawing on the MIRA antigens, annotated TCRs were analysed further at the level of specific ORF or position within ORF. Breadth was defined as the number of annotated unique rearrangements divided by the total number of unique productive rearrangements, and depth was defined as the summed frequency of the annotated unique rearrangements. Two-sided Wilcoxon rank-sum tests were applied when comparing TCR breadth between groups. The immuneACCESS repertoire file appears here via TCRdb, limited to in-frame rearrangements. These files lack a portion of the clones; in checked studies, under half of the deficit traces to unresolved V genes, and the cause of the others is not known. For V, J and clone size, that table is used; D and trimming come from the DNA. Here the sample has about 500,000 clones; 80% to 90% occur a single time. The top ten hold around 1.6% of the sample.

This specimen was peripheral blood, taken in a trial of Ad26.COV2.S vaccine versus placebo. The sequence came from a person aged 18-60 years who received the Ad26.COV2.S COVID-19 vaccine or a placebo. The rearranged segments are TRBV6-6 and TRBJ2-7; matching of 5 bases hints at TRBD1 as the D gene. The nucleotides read TGTGCCAGCAGACAGGCACCTTACTACGAGCAGTACTTC. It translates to CASRQAPYYEQYF.